Listed below are T cell receptor beta chains from one sample, sequenced in a study of radiation and T cells in renal cell carcinoma. Profiled with immunoSEQ multiplex PCR; TCRdb holds only in-frame clones, not every one. The table has about 150,000 clones, approximately 88% seen once. Material: blood, obtained from a patient whose treatment included radiotherapy and nephrectomy. The receptors come from a woman aged 50 to 65 with renal cell carcinoma. CDR3s include the opening cysteine and the closing phenylalanine or tryptophan. Fields, in order: clone size, J gene, V gene, CDR3 protein. The size field is filled for only some rows; it gives once, few, many or a size class.

clone_size: -
j_call: TRBJ1-2
v_call: TRBV19
cdr3_aa: CASSIPGGFGYTF

clone_size: -
j_call: TRBJ2-2
v_call: TRBV5-4
cdr3_aa: CASSPIAGGNTGELFF

clone_size: -
j_call: TRBJ2-5
v_call: TRBV5-1
cdr3_aa: CASSSRDRGETQYF

clone_size: -
j_call: TRBJ2-1
v_call: TRBV19
cdr3_aa: CASSIWTSGGPRVENEQFF

clone_size: -
j_call: TRBJ2-7
v_call: TRBV7-9
cdr3_aa: CASSRTGLRSYEQYF

clone_size: -
j_call: TRBJ1-2
v_call: TRBV6-1
cdr3_aa: CASSEGRGEVGYTF

clone_size: -
j_call: TRBJ2-1
v_call: TRBV18
cdr3_aa: CASSLTSLRDEQFF

clone_size: -
j_call: TRBJ2-2
v_call: TRBV10-2
cdr3_aa: CASRFGRGDTGELFF

clone_size: -
j_call: TRBJ1-6
v_call: TRBV5-1
cdr3_aa: CASSPSWGTRDNSPLHF

clone_size: -
j_call: TRBJ1-1
v_call: TRBV7-2
cdr3_aa: CASSLRQGWNTEAFF

clone_size: few
j_call: TRBJ2-2
v_call: TRBV7-7
cdr3_aa: CASSPGNTGELFF

clone_size: -
j_call: TRBJ1-1
v_call: TRBV7-2
cdr3_aa: CASSLSGGVEAFF

clone_size: -
j_call: TRBJ1-6
v_call: TRBV28
cdr3_aa: CASSQTGLDYNSPLHF

clone_size: -
j_call: TRBJ2-1
v_call: TRBV11-2
cdr3_aa: CASSLLIRGDEQFF

clone_size: once
j_call: TRBJ1-1
v_call: TRBV18
cdr3_aa: CASSSGHPMNTEAFF

clone_size: -
j_call: TRBJ1-2
v_call: TRBV2
cdr3_aa: CASIWTGANYGYTF

clone_size: -
j_call: TRBJ1-2
v_call: TRBV27
cdr3_aa: CATTDLVGLNYGYTF

clone_size: few
j_call: TRBJ1-1
v_call: TRBV28
cdr3_aa: CASSTTGPTTEAFF

clone_size: -
j_call: TRBJ2-3
v_call: TRBV4-2
cdr3_aa: CASSQEDSGGVTDTQYF

clone_size: -
j_call: TRBJ1-4
v_call: TRBV7-7
cdr3_aa: CASSKGTATNEKLFF

clone_size: -
j_call: TRBJ2-2
v_call: TRBV15
cdr3_aa: CATSRDRERAGELFF

clone_size: -
j_call: TRBJ1-1
v_call: TRBV20-1
cdr3_aa: CSAIMNTEAFF

clone_size: -
j_call: TRBJ2-7
v_call: TRBV19
cdr3_aa: CASSFRPSYEQYF

clone_size: -
j_call: TRBJ2-7
v_call: TRBV19
cdr3_aa: CASSPSSSLYEQYF

clone_size: -
j_call: TRBJ2-2
v_call: TRBV6-4
cdr3_aa: CASRGGGTGELFF